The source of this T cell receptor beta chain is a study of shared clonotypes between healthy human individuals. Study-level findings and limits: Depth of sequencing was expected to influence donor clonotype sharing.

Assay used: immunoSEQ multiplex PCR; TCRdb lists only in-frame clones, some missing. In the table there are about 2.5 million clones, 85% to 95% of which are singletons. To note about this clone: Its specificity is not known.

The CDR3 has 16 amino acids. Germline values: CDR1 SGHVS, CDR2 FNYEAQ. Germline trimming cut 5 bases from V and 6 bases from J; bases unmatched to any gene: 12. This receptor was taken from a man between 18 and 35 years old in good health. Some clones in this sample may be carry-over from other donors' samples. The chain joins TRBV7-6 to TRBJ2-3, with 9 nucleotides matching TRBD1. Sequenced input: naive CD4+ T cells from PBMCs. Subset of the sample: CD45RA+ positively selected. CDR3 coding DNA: TGTGCCAGCAGCCAACTGGGACAGGGATACAAGGATACGCAGTATTTT. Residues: CASSQLGQGYKDTQYF.